The sequence of this T cell receptor (beta chain) was determined in a study of shared clonotypes between healthy human individuals. Study context: Donor composition was a couple of women and a few men, aged 18 to 49. Donors had three CD4 naive, three CD4 memory, two CD8 naive and one CD8 memory plate apiece.

Study outcomes and limitations: Clonotype sharing among donors was thought likely to change with sequencing depth. Sharing across four donors was highest in naive CD4 (around 5%) and lowest in memory CD8 (approximately 0.4%).

Trimming cost V 4 bases and J 4 bases; bases outside gene matches: 9. The CDR3 is made up of 15 amino acids. Germline V CDR1 and CDR2: SGHNT, YYREEE (reference sequence). As concerns this clone: No antigen is known for it.

Only in-frame clones appear in the TCRdb table, and some are missing; sequencing was by immunoSEQ multiplex PCR. The sample includes 2 million to 2.5 million clones, approximately 95% of them seen just once. The TCR was taken from a man between 18 and 35 years old in good health. The specimen was naive CD4+ T cells sorted from blood. Subset denoted: CD45RA+ positively selected. This chain connects TRBV5-4 to TRBJ2-5, with 8 bases lining up with TRBD1. The CDR3 sequence: CASSQPQGAGETQYF. For the CDR3, the DNA is TGTGCCAGCAGCCAACCCCAGGGGGCAGGAGAGACCCAGTACTTC. The entire variable domain, with the rest obtained from reference TRBV5-4 and TRBJ2-5, is as follows: ETGVTQSPTHLIKTRGQQVTLRCSSQSGHNTVSWYQQALGQGPQFIFQYYREEENGRGNFPPRFSGLQFPNYSSELNVNALELDDSALYLCASSQPQGAGETQYFGPGTRLLVL.